This TCR beta chain came from a study of vaccination and CD4 T cells after COVID-19. Study context: SARS-CoV-2 was confirmed by nasal swab PCR; disease was mild in under ten, severe in one. Post-vaccination samples were procured at a median of roughly 76 days following dose two (range 14 to 241). Four females and six males made up the convalescents, with two Hispanic. Study-level results: Post-vaccination, and not before, a median approximately 86% of reactive clones appeared in convalescent patients.

This clonotype showed up just a few times. As yet, its antigen is unknown. Sequence data for DNA of cultured CD4+ T cells were generated by the Oncomine TCR Beta short-read assay. TCRdb processed the PCR reads anew with MiXCR; each CDR3 protein has one entry. The table lists around 15,000 distinct CDR3 sequences, approximately 50% of them singletons. Time point indicated: late sampling 161 to 241 days after vaccination in a few convalescent patients. The sample's treatment: 10-day PBMC culture with coronavirus spike peptide pools or control peptides (ViraFEST assay). Germline loops: CDR1 SGHTS, CDR2 YDEGEE. V lost 1 base and J 11 bases, leaving 12 bases between the germline ends. The CDR3 has 12 residues.

The sample here was CD4+ T cells from blood, cultured in vitro, taken about 7 months after SARS-CoV-2 vaccination. This clonotype was obtained from a human donor who had recovered from COVID-19. The chain uses TRBV5-8 and TRBJ2-5, with a tentative D call TRBD1 (6 bases). The DNA of the CDR3 is TGTGCCAGCAGCTTGAGGACAGCCAATCAGTACTTC. Amino acid sequence: CASSLRTANQYF.